This TCR beta chain was recorded in a study of response to subunit inactivated influenza vaccine. MiXCR was run by TCRdb on the RT-PCR reads, yielding one entry per CDR3 protein. Of roughly 570,000 distinct CDR3 sequences in the sample, approximately 13% were seen once. This sequence originates from a man in his forties or fifties who received an inactivated influenza vaccine. Sample: PBMCs from blood, taken about 6 weeks after vaccination.

The DNA of the CDR3 is TGTGCCAGCAGCGTAGCGGGAGGCAGACTCTCTGGGGCCAACGTCCTGACTTTC. Its translation: CASSVAGGRLSGANVLTF. This rearrangement joins TRBV9 to TRBJ2-6; TRBD2 aligns across 7 bases. CDR1 and CDR2 from the germline V gene are SGDLS and YYNGEE. V gave up 0 bases and J gave up 0 bases; unmatched junction bases: 6. The CDR3 length is 18 residues.